This T cell receptor beta chain came from a study of cytomegalovirus exposure and HLA in healthy donors. Notes on the study in general: Only CMV serostatus was available as immune exposure information. Most TCR sequences proved rare, with some public TCRs found in many donors.

CDR1 is LNHNV and CDR2 is YYDKDF in the germline V gene (reference sequence). V shed 0 bases and J shed 1 base, with 9 bases lying between them. The CDR3 loop spans 15 amino acids. The PCR made use of 60 Vbeta and 13 Jbeta primers. The method was immunoSEQ multiplex PCR; TCRdb's version includes in-frame clones alone and lacks a portion of them. Here the sample spans about 43,000 clones, over 70% being singletons. On this clone: Its antigen is still unknown.

The TCR originated in a man in his fifties or sixties in good health and CMV-seronegative. The chain employs TRBV15 and TRBJ1-2; weak D call: TRBD1 (5 bases). The sequencing sample was made of PBMCs. CDR3 coding DNA: TGTGCCACCAGCAGAGAAACCAGGGATAACTATGGCTACACCTTC. Translation: CATSRETRDNYGYTF.